This T cell receptor (beta chain) is drawn from a study of cytomegalovirus exposure and HLA in healthy donors. Study context: Among the 400 or so donors who were genotyped, about 84% fell in the genetic ancestry cluster that is associated with self-reported Caucasian donors.

Germline-derived CDR1 and CDR2 are MNHEY and SVGAGI. Trimming at V came to 2 bases and at J to 3 bases, leaving 3 bases not matched to a gene. The CDR3 spans 15 residues. As to this clone: Antigen unknown.

PCR employed 60 Vbeta and 13 Jbeta primers. The method was immunoSEQ multiplex PCR; TCRdb's version includes in-frame clones alone and lacks a portion of them. The table has roughly 200,000 clones, approximately 88% seen once. General observations from the study: When a later analysis was performed, an Asian-associated ancestry cluster reportedly had fewer N-insertions than the approximately 680-donor mean. A later analysis found most CMV-associated TCR beta chains apparently HLA-restricted.

This sequence joins TRBV6-5 and TRBJ2-2; TRBD2 aligns across 7 bases. The specimen sequenced was PBMCs. This TCR came from a boy aged 2 to 9 in good health and CMV-seronegative. The DNA of the CDR3 is TGTGCCAGCAGTTACCGGGAGGCCGACACCGGGGAGCTGTTTTTT. Its translation: CASSYREADTGELFF.